A selection of T cell receptor beta chains follows, all from one sample in a study of beta chain features in type 1 diabetes. Clones were sequenced by immunoSEQ multiplex PCR, and TCRdb holds only the in-frame ones, with some missing. The profile shows around 160,000 clones, almost 65% of them singletons. The sample taken for sequencing was naive CD4+ T cells from blood. These receptors were collected from a man aged 25-45 years with type 1 diabetes. CDR3s include the opening cysteine and the closing phenylalanine or tryptophan. Each record gives: D gene, V gene, J gene, clone size, CDR3 DNA, CDR3 protein. D genes are given only for firm matches. Some rows have no size entry. The others give once, few or many, or a class for an expanded clone.

D: TRBD1; V: TRBV9; J: TRBJ2-1; size: NA; DNA: TGTGCCAGCAGCACTCAGACAGGGGCCTACAATGAGCAGTTCTTC; CDR3: CASSTQTGAYNEQFF
D: NA; V: TRBV25-1; J: TRBJ2-1; size: NA; DNA: TGTGCCAGCAGTCCCATGACCGCCAGCTCCTACAATGAGCAGTTCTTC; CDR3: CASSPMTASSYNEQFF
D: NA; V: TRBV5-1; J: TRBJ2-3; size: NA; DNA: TGCGCCAGCAGCTTGACTGGAGGGGATACGCAGTATTTT; CDR3: CASSLTGGDTQYF
D: NA; V: TRBV6-4; J: TRBJ1-6; size: NA; DNA: TGTGCCAGCAGTGAAGGGTCAGAAAATTCACCCCTCCACTTT; CDR3: CASSEGSENSPLHF
D: NA; V: TRBV7-2; J: TRBJ1-5; size: NA; DNA: TGTGCCAGCAGCTTAGCGCCCGGGCTGTATAGCAATCAGCCCCAGCATTTT; CDR3: CASSLAPGLYSNQPQHF
D: NA; V: TRBV30; J: TRBJ2-5; size: NA; DNA: TGTGCCTGGAGTGACGGACAGCCCAAGGCAGAGACCCAGTACTTC; CDR3: CAWSDGQPKAETQYF
D: NA; V: TRBV18; J: TRBJ2-7; size: NA; DNA: TGTGCCAGCTCCGAGGCGTGGGGGGTCAACTACGAGCAGTACTTC; CDR3: CASSEAWGVNYEQYF
D: NA; V: TRBV30; J: TRBJ1-1; size: NA; DNA: TGTGCCTGGAGTGGCCGGCAAGCGCGGTCTGAAGCTTTCTTT; CDR3: CAWSGRQARSEAFF
D: NA; V: TRBV29-1; J: TRBJ1-4; size: NA; DNA: TGCAGCGTTGCTGCCAGGGGAATTGAAAAACTGTTTTTT; CDR3: CSVAARGIEKLFF
D: NA; V: TRBV7-9; J: TRBJ2-3; size: NA; DNA: TGTGCCAGCAGGATAGACAGGCCCACAGATACGCAGTATTTT; CDR3: CASRIDRPTDTQYF
D: NA; V: TRBV7-2; J: TRBJ1-1; size: NA; DNA: TGTGCCAGCAGCTTACGGCCCGCAGGGATGAACACTGAAGCTTTCTTT; CDR3: CASSLRPAGMNTEAFF
D: NA; V: TRBV2; J: TRBJ2-5; size: once; DNA: TGTGCCAGCAGTGATGAGGAGACCCAGTACTTC; CDR3: CASSDEETQYF
D: NA; V: TRBV30; J: TRBJ2-6; size: few; DNA: TGTGCCTGGAGTGTAGCTCTCTTCTCTGGGGCCAACGTCCTGACTTTC; CDR3: CAWSVALFSGANVLTF
D: NA; V: TRBV10-3; J: TRBJ2-1; size: NA; DNA: TGTGCCATCAGTGCGAGGGATGAGCAGTTCTTC; CDR3: CAISARDEQFF
D: NA; V: TRBV10-3; J: TRBJ1-2; size: NA; DNA: TGTGCCATCAGTGAGCAGGGCGGCTACACCTTC; CDR3: CAISEQGGYTF
D: TRBD1; V: TRBV7-2; J: TRBJ2-7; size: NA; DNA: TGTGCCAGCAGCGCGGGACAGGGCGGAGAGCAGTACTTC; CDR3: CASSAGQGGEQYF
D: NA; V: TRBV29-1; J: TRBJ2-3; size: few; DNA: TGCAGCGTAGCCGGCAGCACAGATACGCAGTATTTT; CDR3: CSVAGSTDTQYF
D: NA; V: TRBV7-8; J: TRBJ2-7; size: NA; DNA: TGTGCCAGCAGCTTAGCGCGGTTGGAGGAGCAGTACTTC; CDR3: CASSLARLEEQYF
D: NA; V: TRBV15; J: TRBJ1-1; size: few; DNA: TGTGCCACCAGCAGAGATGTGGGTATGAACACTGAAGCTTTCTTT; CDR3: CATSRDVGMNTEAFF
D: NA; V: TRBV7-9; J: TRBJ2-2; size: few; DNA: TGTGCCAGCAGCGGCGGGACGGGCACCGGGGAGCTGTTTTTT; CDR3: CASSGGTGTGELFF
D: NA; V: TRBV11-2; J: TRBJ2-3; size: few; DNA: TGTGCCAGCAGCTTCAAAGATACGCAGTATTTT; CDR3: CASSFKDTQYF